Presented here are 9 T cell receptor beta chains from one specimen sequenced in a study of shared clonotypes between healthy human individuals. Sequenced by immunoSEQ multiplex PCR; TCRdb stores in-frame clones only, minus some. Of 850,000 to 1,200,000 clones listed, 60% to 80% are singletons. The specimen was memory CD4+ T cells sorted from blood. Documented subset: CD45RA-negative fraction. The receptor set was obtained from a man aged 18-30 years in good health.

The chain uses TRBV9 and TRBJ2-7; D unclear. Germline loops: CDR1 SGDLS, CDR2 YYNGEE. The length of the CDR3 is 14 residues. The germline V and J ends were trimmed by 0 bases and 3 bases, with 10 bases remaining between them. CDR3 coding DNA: TGTGCCAGCAGCGTAGGCAGCAGCATCTACGAGCAGTACTTC. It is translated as CASSVGSSIYEQYF.

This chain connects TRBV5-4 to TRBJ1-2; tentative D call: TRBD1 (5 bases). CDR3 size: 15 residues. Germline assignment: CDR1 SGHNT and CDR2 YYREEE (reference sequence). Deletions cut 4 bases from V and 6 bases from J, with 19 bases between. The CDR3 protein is CASSPQGLNKDGYTF. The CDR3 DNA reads TGTGCCAGCAGCCCCCAGGGTCTCAATAAGGATGGCTACACCTTC.

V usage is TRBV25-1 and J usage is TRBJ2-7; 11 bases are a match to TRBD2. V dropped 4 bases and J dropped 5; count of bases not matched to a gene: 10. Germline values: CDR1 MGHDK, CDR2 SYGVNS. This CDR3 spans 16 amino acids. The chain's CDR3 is CASSAPLAGGRNEQYF. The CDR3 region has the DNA TGTGCCAGCAGTGCACCCTTAGCGGGAGGGCGCAACGAGCAGTACTTC.

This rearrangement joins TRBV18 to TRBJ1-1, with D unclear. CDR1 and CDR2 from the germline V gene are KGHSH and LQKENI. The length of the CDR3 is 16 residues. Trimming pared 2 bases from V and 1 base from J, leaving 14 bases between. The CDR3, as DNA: TGTGCCAGCTCACCATCCGTACAACACCCGAACACTGAAGCTTTCTTT. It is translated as CASSPSVQHPNTEAFF.

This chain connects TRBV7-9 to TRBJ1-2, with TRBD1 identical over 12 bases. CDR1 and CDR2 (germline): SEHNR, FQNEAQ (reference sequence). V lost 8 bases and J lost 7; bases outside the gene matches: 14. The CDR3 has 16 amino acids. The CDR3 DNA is TGTGCCAGCCCTTTGAAGTTGGGACAGGGGGCGTTTGGCTACACCTTC. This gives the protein CASPLKLGQGAFGYTF.

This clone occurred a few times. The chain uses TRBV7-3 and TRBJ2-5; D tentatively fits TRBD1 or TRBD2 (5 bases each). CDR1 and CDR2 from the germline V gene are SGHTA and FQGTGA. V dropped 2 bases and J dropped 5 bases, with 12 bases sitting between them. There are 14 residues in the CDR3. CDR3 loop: CASSLSGATETQYF. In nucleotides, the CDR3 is TGTGCCAGCAGCTTATCCGGGGCTACGGAGACCCAGTACTTC.

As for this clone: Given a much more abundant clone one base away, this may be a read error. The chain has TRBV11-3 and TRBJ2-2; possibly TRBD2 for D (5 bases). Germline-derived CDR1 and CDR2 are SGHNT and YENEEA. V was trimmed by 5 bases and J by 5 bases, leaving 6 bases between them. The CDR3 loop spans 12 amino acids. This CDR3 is CASSPGTGELFF. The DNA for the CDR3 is TGTGCCAGCAGCCCGGGGACCGGGGAGCTGTTTTTT.

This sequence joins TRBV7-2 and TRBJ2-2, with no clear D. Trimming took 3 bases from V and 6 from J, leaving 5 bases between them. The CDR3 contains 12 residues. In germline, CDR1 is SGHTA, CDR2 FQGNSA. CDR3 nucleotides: TGTGCCAGCAGCTTCTCCGCCGGGGAGCTGTTTTTT. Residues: CASSFSAGELFF.

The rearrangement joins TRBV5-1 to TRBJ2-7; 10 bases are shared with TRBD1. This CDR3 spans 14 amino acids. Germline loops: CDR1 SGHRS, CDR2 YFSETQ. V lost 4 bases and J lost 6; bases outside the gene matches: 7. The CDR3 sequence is CASSGGTGVAEQYF. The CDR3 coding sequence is TGCGCCAGCAGCGGGGGGACAGGGGTCGCCGAGCAGTACTTC.